This is a list of T cell receptor beta chains from one sample in a study of T cells in Graves' hyperthyroidism and ophthalmopathy. A single record per CDR3 protein comes from TCRdb applying MiXCR to the multiplex PCR reads. The data show hundreds of thousands of distinct CDR3 sequences, more than 20% seen once. Sequencing was carried out using blood. The receptor set was obtained from a man aged 25-45 years with Graves' ophthalmopathy. Each CDR3 is given with its conserved first and last residue. A D gene is named only where the DNA matches it firmly. Clone size is stated in some rows and not others, as once, few, many or a class when expanded.

v_call	cdr3_length	j_call	clone_size	d_call	cdr3_aa	cdr3_nt
TRBV28	13	TRBJ2-5	-	-	CASSGQIQETQYF	TGTGCCAGCAGCGGCCAGATCCAAGAGACCCAGTACTTC
TRBV20-1	14	TRBJ2-3	many	TRBD2	CSASTSVSTDTQYF	TGCAGTGCTAGTACTAGCGTTAGCACAGATACGCAGTATTTT
TRBV5-1	13	TRBJ2-1	-	-	CASSSEAYNEQFF	TGCGCCAGCAGCTCCGAGGCCTACAATGAGCAGTTCTTC
TRBV28	14	TRBJ2-7	many	-	CASSHGTIAYEQYF	TGTGCCAGCAGTCACGGGACGATCGCCTACGAGCAGTACTTC
TRBV28	14	TRBJ2-3	-	TRBD2	CASSRPGGGDTQYF	TGTGCCAGCAGTAGACCCGGGGGGGGGGATACGCAGTATTTT
TRBV6-1	15	TRBJ1-1	-	TRBD1	CASRQQGSAGTEAFF	TGTGCCAGCAGACAACAGGGGTCCGCCGGAACTGAAGCTTTCTTT
TRBV3-1	13	TRBJ1-6	few	-	CASSRPGGSPLHF	TGTGCCAGCAGCAGACCGGGGGGATCACCCCTCCACTTT
TRBV6-2/TRBV6-3	11	TRBJ2-2	-	-	CASSYYGELFF	TGTGCCAGCAGTTATTACGGGGAGCTGTTTTTT
TRBV20-1	15	TRBJ1-2	few	-	CSARDPRAGPYGYTF	TGCAGTGCTAGAGACCCCAGGGCAGGGCCCTATGGCTACACCTTC
TRBV7-6	15	TRBJ2-7	-	TRBD1	CASSLGGDRDHEQYF	TGTGCCAGCAGCTTGGGCGGGGACAGGGACCACGAGCAGTACTTC
TRBV20-1	14	TRBJ1-6	-	-	CSARQESYNSPLHF	TGCAGTGCCAGACAGGAGTCCTATAATTCACCCCTCCACTTT
TRBV18	13	TRBJ2-2	many	-	CASSPEHTGELFF	TGTGCCAGCTCACCGGAGCACACCGGGGAGCTGTTTTTT
TRBV13	17	TRBJ2-5	-	-	CASSLLGGIPNKETQYF	TGTGCCAGCAGCTTGTTGGGGGGCATCCCGAATAAAGAGACCCAGTACTTC
TRBV7-9	16	TRBJ1-1	-	TRBD1	CASSLRGQGKNTEAFF	TGTGCCAGCAGCTTACGCGGACAGGGGAAGAACACTGAAGCTTTCTTT
TRBV20-1	12	TRBJ2-1	-	-	CSEGSLDNEQFF	TGCAGTGAGGGGAGTCTGGACAATGAGCAGTTCTTC
TRBV4-1	16	TRBJ1-1	few	-	CASSQPGPRGITEAFF	TGCGCCAGCAGCCAACCGGGTCCCCGGGGGATCACTGAAGCTTTCTTT
TRBV28	14	TRBJ2-7	few	-	CASRTTGVPYEQYF	TGTGCCAGCAGAACTACGGGCGTCCCCTACGAGCAGTACTTC
TRBV10-2	15	TRBJ2-7	-	TRBD2	CASSESSVGGYEQYF	TGCGCCAGCAGTGAGTCGTCTGTGGGAGGGTACGAGCAGTACTTC
TRBV24-1	13	TRBJ2-1	few	-	CATSFAGFNEQFF	TGTGCCACCAGTTTTGCGGGATTCAATGAGCAGTTCTTC
TRBV6-5	16	TRBJ1-5	many	-	CASSYPLYDSNQPQHF	TGTGCCAGCAGTTACCCCTTGTACGATAGCAATCAGCCCCAGCATTTT
TRBV7-9	15	TRBJ1-6	few	-	CASSPNARYNSPLHF	TGTGCCAGCAGCCCGAATGCCAGATATAATTCACCCCTCCACTTT
TRBV7-2	11	TRBJ2-5	many	TRBD2	CASTMGGAQYF	TGTGCCAGCACTATGGGGGGGGCCCAGTACTTC
TRBV29-1	13	TRBJ1-1	few	TRBD1	CSAAGQRNTEAFF	TGCAGCGCCGCGGGACAGCGGAACACTGAAGCTTTCTTT
TRBV12-3/TRBV12-4	15	TRBJ2-7	many	TRBD2	CASSFGGSRLYEQYF	TGTGCCAGCAGTTTTGGCGGGAGTCGGCTCTACGAGCAGTACTTC
TRBV28	14	TRBJ2-7	-	-	CASFTRAGYYEQYF	TGTGCCAGCTTTACTAGGGCAGGGTACTACGAGCAGTACTTC
TRBV12-3/TRBV12-4	15	TRBJ2-1	many	TRBD2	CASRGGTSGRYEQFF	TGTGCCAGCAGGGGGGGGACTAGCGGGAGATATGAGCAGTTCTTC
TRBV7-9	15	TRBJ2-7	few	TRBD1	CASSHTRQGVEEQYF	TGTGCCAGCAGCCACACCAGACAGGGAGTCGAGGAGCAGTACTTC
TRBV28	13	TRBJ1-2	-	-	CASLLGAGYSYTF	TGTGCCAGCCTCTTAGGGGCGGGCTATAGCTACACCTTC
TRBV5-1	13	TRBJ2-1	-	-	CASSRRESYEQFF	TGCGCCAGCTCACGCAGGGAATCCTACGAGCAGTTCTTC
TRBV15	15	TRBJ2-5	few	TRBD1	CATDPGTGFRETQYF	TGTGCCACCGACCCCGGGACAGGGTTTAGAGAGACCCAGTACTTC
TRBV4-1	18	TRBJ2-3	-	-	CASSQNLLLTGDRATQYF	TGCGCCAGCAGCCAAAATCTACTTCTGACAGGAGACCGGGCTACGCAGTATTTT
TRBV7-2	17	TRBJ2-3	many	-	CASSLRAAGTPTDTQYF	TGTGCCAGCAGCTTAAGGGCTGCGGGTACACCCACAGATACGCAGTATTTT
TRBV20-1	16	TRBJ2-7	-	TRBD2	CSARWGGGRFPYEQYF	TGCAGTGCTAGATGGGGCGGCGGGAGATTCCCCTACGAGCAGTACTTC
TRBV7-2	16	TRBJ2-7	many	-	CASSIRTASQYYEQYF	TGTGCCAGCAGCATCCGGACAGCCTCCCAATACTACGAGCAGTACTTC
TRBV15	15	TRBJ2-1	-	TRBD2	CATSRDSGRYNEQFF	TGTGCCACCAGCAGAGATAGCGGGAGGTACAATGAGCAGTTCTTC
TRBV2	10	TRBJ1-1	-	-	CASPGPEAFF	TGTGCCAGCCCGGGGCCTGAAGCTTTCTTT
TRBV30	14	TRBJ1-5	many	-	CAWSVRGGYQPQHF	TGTGCCTGGAGTGTTAGGGGCGGATATCAGCCCCAGCATTTT
TRBV29-1	12	TRBJ2-7	few	TRBD2	CSGGTSGNEQYF	TGCAGCGGAGGGACTAGCGGGAACGAGCAGTACTTC
TRBV30	13	TRBJ1-5	many	-	CAWSADSNQPQHF	TGTGCCTGGAGCGCTGATAGCAATCAGCCCCAGCATTTT
TRBV9	15	TRBJ2-3	-	-	CASSPPGGLADTQYF	TGTGCCAGCAGCCCCCCGGGGGGCTTGGCAGATACGCAGTATTTT
TRBV3-1	16	TRBJ2-2	few	TRBD2	CASSQDSGLRAGELFF	TGTGCCAGCAGCCAAGATAGCGGGTTACGGGCCGGGGAGCTGTTTTTT
TRBV28	13	TRBJ2-7	-	TRBD1	CASSRTGYDEQYF	TGTGCCAGCAGCCGGACAGGGTACGACGAGCAGTACTTC
TRBV28	15	TRBJ1-5	-	-	CASSLIGAGNQPQHF	TGTGCCAGCAGTTTAATAGGGGCGGGTAATCAGCCCCAGCATTTT
TRBV28	14	TRBJ2-7	many	TRBD1	CASSSTGPLYEQYF	TGTGCCAGCAGTTCGACAGGGCCGCTGTACGAGCAGTACTTC
TRBV11-2	18	TRBJ2-1	-	TRBD2	CASSSRIPLAGRVNEQFF	TGTGCCAGCAGCTCAAGAATCCCCCTAGCGGGAAGGGTAAATGAGCAGTTCTTC
TRBV28	16	TRBJ2-3	-	TRBD2	CASSDFTSGVPDTQYF	TGTGCCAGCAGTGACTTTACTAGCGGGGTCCCAGATACGCAGTATTTT
TRBV7-2	12	TRBJ2-7	many	-	CASSLNFYEQYF	TGTGCCAGCAGCTTAAACTTCTACGAGCAGTACTTC
TRBV5-1	18	TRBJ2-7	-	TRBD2	CASSLAGVLAGGYYEQYF	TGCGCCAGCAGCTTGGCCGGTGTATTAGCGGGAGGCTATTACGAGCAGTACTTC
TRBV5-6	15	TRBJ2-7	-	-	CASSEMTSGSDEQYF	TGTGCCAGCAGCGAGATGACTAGTGGATCCGACGAGCAGTACTTC
TRBV6-2/TRBV6-3	15	TRBJ1-2	-	-	CASTLSAGTVDGYTF	TGTGCCAGCACCCTTTCCGCCGGGACCGTTGATGGCTACACCTTC
TRBV11-3	15	TRBJ2-1	-	-	CASSPRSGPYNEQFF	TGTGCCAGCAGCCCCCGTAGCGGCCCCTACAATGAGCAGTTCTTC
TRBV28	16	TRBJ1-5	-	-	CASSLAGDIVNQPQHF	TGTGCCAGCAGTTTAGCGGGAGACATCGTCAATCAGCCCCAGCATTTT
TRBV27	14	TRBJ2-1	few	-	CATVNLGQRDEQFF	TGTGCCACCGTGAACTTGGGGCAGCGGGATGAGCAGTTCTTC
TRBV5-1	17	TRBJ2-1	-	TRBD2	CASSLVRSSGSVNEQFF	TGCGCCAGCAGCTTGGTTCGGAGTAGCGGGAGTGTAAATGAGCAGTTCTTC
TRBV6-1	15	TRBJ1-1	many	-	CASSADRPMNTEAFF	TGTGCCAGCAGTGCCGACAGGCCCATGAACACTGAAGCTTTCTTT
TRBV7-9	14	TRBJ1-1	-	-	CASSLGRTGAEAFF	TGTGCCAGCAGCTTAGGAAGAACGGGCGCTGAAGCTTTCTTT
TRBV7-8	15	TRBJ2-1	-	-	CASSLRLGSYNEQFF	TGTGCCAGCAGCTTAAGGTTGGGGTCCTACAATGAGCAGTTCTTC
TRBV10-1	13	TRBJ2-7	few	-	CASSEAGSYEQYF	TGCGCCAGCAGTGAAGCCGGGTCCTACGAGCAGTACTTC